This TCR beta chain was recovered during a study of blood T cell repertoires in COVID-19. About the research overall: The United States, Italy and Spain supplied acute and convalescent COVID-19 samples. Nucleic acid was either cDNA or gDNA, and it came from T cells, B-cell-depleted T cells, or PBMCs.

Germline loops: CDR1 SGHRS, CDR2 YFSETQ. This CDR3 is built from 14 residues. V gave up 5 bases and J gave up 2 bases, with 13 bases separating them. In the original workflow: Estimates of nucleated cell counts were drawn from the amplification of reference gene primers. Some clones are missing from TCRdb's copy, which holds only in-frame ones; the method was immunoSEQ multiplex PCR. V, J and clone size were drawn from that table, and D and trimming were deduced from the DNA. The sample holds under 150,000 clones, roughly 89% seen once. The clonotype was recovered from a woman aged 40 to 55 with acute or convalescent COVID-19. The V call is TRBV5-1, the J call TRBJ1-1; D perhaps matches TRBD1 (5 bases). The source material was peripheral blood. CDR3 region: CASRPSGYNTEAFF. The DNA of the CDR3 is TGCGCCAGCAGGCCATCAGGGTACAACACTGAAGCTTTCTTT.